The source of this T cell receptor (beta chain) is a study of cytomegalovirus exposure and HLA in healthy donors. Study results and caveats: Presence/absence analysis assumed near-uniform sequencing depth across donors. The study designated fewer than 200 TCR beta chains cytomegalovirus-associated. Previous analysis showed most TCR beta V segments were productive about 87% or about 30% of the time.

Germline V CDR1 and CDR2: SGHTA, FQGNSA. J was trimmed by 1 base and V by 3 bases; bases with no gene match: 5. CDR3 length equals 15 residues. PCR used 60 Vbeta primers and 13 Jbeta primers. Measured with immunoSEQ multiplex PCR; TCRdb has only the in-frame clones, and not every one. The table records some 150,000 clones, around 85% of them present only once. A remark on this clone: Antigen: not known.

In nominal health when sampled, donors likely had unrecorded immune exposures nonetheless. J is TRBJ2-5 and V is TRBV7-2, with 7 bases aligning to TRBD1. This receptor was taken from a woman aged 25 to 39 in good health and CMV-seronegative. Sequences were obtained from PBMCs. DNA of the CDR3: TGTGCCAGCAGCTTGCACAGGGGCCTCCAAGAGACCCAGTACTTC. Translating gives CASSLHRGLQETQYF.